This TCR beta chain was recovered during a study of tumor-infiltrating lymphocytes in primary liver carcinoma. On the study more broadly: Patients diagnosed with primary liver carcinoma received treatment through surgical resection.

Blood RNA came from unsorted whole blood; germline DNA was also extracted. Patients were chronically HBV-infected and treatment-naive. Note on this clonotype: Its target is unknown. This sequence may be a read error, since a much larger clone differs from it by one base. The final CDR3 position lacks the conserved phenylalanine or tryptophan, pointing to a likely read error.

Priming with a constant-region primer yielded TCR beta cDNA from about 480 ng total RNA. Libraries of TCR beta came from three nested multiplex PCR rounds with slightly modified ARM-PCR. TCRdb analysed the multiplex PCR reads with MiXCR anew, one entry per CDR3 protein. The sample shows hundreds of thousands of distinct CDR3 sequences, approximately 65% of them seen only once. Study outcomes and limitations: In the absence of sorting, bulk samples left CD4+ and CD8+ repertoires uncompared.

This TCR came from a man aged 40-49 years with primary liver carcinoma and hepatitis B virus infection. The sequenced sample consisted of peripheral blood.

The CDR3 reads CASSPVAGGGGELFI. CDR3 nucleotides: TGTGCCAGCAGCCCCGTAGCGGGAGGAGGCGGGGAGCTGTTTATT. The chain is built from TRBV5-4 and TRBJ2-2; TRBD2 matches at 10 bases. The trim removed 4 bases at V and 7 bases at J, leaving 7 bases unmatched. Germline V gene sequence: CDR1 SGHNT, CDR2 YYREEE (reference sequence). CDR3 length equals 15 residues.